These 30 T cell receptor beta chains came from one sample sequenced in a study of blood T cell repertoires in COVID-19. Clones were sequenced by immunoSEQ multiplex PCR, and TCRdb holds only the in-frame ones, with some missing. In the table there are about 85,000 clones, around 85% of which are singletons. The sample was peripheral blood. These receptors were obtained from a man aged 70-80 years with acute or convalescent COVID-19.

The gene calls are TRBV18 and TRBJ2-3; D may be TRBD2 (6 bases). From germline, CDR1 is KGHSH and CDR2 LQKENI. This CDR3 region has 15 residues. Trimming removed 3 bases at V and 0 bases at J, with 10 bases between. CDR3 sequence: CASSPGDSSTDTQYF. The DNA for the CDR3 is TGTGCCAGCTCACCGGGGGACTCTAGCACAGATACGCAGTATTTT.

V gene TRBV3-1 (or the pseudogene TRBV3-2) combines with J gene TRBJ2-7; D uncertain. Deletions cut 0 bases from V and 5 bases from J, with 5 bases between. The CDR3 runs to 12 residues. CDR1 is LGHDT and CDR2 is YNNKEL in the germline V gene (reference sequence). The CDR3 bases are TGTGCCAGCAGCCAAGATGGCCACGAGCAGTACGTC. Translating gives CASSQDGHEQYV.

This chain joins TRBV12-3 or TRBV12-4 and TRBJ2-7; 8 nucleotides line up with TRBD1. Unmatched junction bases numbered 5, after V lost 6 bases and J lost 7 bases. The CDR3 has 12 residues. The CDR3 spells CASSATGGEQYV. The CDR3, as DNA: TGTGCCAGCAGCGCTACAGGGGGTGAGCAGTACGTC.

The rearrangement uses TRBV4-1 and TRBJ1-4; the D is unclear. V was cut by 4 bases and J by 0 bases, with 12 bases left in between. Germline assignment: CDR1 MGHRA and CDR2 YSYEKL. The CDR3 extends over 16 amino acids. The CDR3 is CASSRGSLSTNEKLFF. The CDR3 DNA is TGCGCCAGCAGCCGCGGCTCCCTTTCAACTAATGAAAAACTGTTTTTT.

The chain combines TRBV4-1 with TRBJ2-3; no definite D call. CDR1 is MGHRA, CDR2 YSYEKL, per germline. Trimming shortened V by 0 bases and J by 0 bases, and 10 bases separated the two germline ends. CDR3 length: 16 amino acids. The DNA for the CDR3 is TGCGCCAGCAGCCAAGAGGCAGCGTATAGCACAGATACGCAGTATTTT. Its translation is CASSQEAAYSTDTQYF.

This clone was observed a few times. The chain combines TRBV7-2 with TRBJ1-2; tentatively, D is TRBD1 (5 bases). V dropped 1 base and J dropped 2 bases, with 11 bases sitting between them. The germline gives CDR1 SGHTA, CDR2 FQGNSA. The CDR3 runs to 15 residues. The DNA of the CDR3 is TGTGCCAGCAGCTTAGGCCTTCCAGGGAACTATGGCTACACCTTC. Protein sequence: CASSLGLPGNYGYTF.

The chain carries TRBV6-4 and TRBJ2-3, with 12 bases aligning to TRBD1. V was clipped by 9 bases and J by 6 bases; unmatched bases: 4. Germline CDR1 MRHNA, CDR2 SNTAGT. The CDR3 sequence is 13 residues long. The CDR3 reads CASGTGGSDTQYF. As DNA, the CDR3 is TGTGCCAGTGGGACAGGGGGCTCGGATACGCAGTATTTT.

J is TRBJ2-3 and V is TRBV19, with TRBD2 matching over 10 bases. In germline, CDR1 is LNHDA, CDR2 SQIVND (reference sequence). The V segment lost 5 bases and the J segment 4 bases; nucleotides outside the gene matches: 9. The CDR3 covers 16 residues. CDR3: CASSPRNSGGPDTQYF. CDR3 in DNA: TGTGCCAGTAGTCCCCGAAATAGCGGGGGGCCAGATACGCAGTATTTT.

The V gene is TRBV7-8, the J gene TRBJ1-4; D not resolved. With 6 bases removed from V and 3 bases from J, the gap between germline ends came to 11 bases. Germline CDR1 is SGHVS and CDR2 is FQNEAQ. CDR3 length: 14 residues. For the CDR3, the DNA is TGTGCCAGCAGGCCGCTATTGTCTAATGAAAAACTGTTTTTT. As protein: CASRPLLSNEKLFF.

This clone showed up just a few times. The chain combines TRBV5-8 with TRBJ2-7; D is possibly TRBD2 (6 bases). This CDR3 comprises 13 residues. Trimming took off 0 bases at V and 11 bases at J, with 15 bases between the two ends. Per the germline V gene, CDR1 is SGHTS and CDR2 is YDEGEE. For the CDR3, the DNA is TGTGCCAGCAGCTTGGCCGGCGCGGGGACGGAGTACGTC. It encodes CASSLAGAGTEYV.

The rearrangement uses TRBV28 and TRBJ1-4; D may be TRBD1 (5 bases). Trimming took off 4 bases at V and 7 bases at J, with 16 bases between the two ends. Germline V gene lookup returns CDR1 MDHEN and CDR2 SYDVKM. The length of the CDR3 is 15 residues. In DNA form, the CDR3 reads TGTGCCAGCAGTTCCCCATCGGGGGGGATTGAAAAACTGTTTTTT. It specifies CASSSPSGGIEKLFF.

Details on this clone: The germline gene is not matched at one end of the junction; a read error may be the cause. V is TRBV6-5 and J is TRBJ1-2, with 9 bases identical to TRBD1. Per the germline V gene, CDR1 is MNHEY and CDR2 is SVGAGI. The CDR3 covers 15 residues. The CDR3 here is CASSDSGTGPYGYTF. The CDR3 nucleotides read TGTGCCAGCAGTGACTCCGGGACAGGGCCCTATGGCTACACCTTC.

The V call is TRBV5-5, the J call TRBJ1-6, with no clear D. CDR1 SGHKS and CDR2 YYEKEE come from the germline V gene (reference sequence). This CDR3 is built from 14 residues. Trimming cost V 1 base and J 10 bases, with 12 bases left between them. This chain's CDR3 is CASSLTGSNSPLHF. The CDR3 DNA sequence: TGTGCCAGCAGCTTGACTGGGAGCAACTCACCCCTCCACTTT. Full variable domain (rest looked up from reference TRBV5-5 and TRBJ1-6): DAGVTQSPTHLIKTRGQQVTLRCSPISGHKSVSWYQQVLGQGPQFIFQYYEKEERGRGNFPDRFSARQFPNYSSELNVNALLLGDSALYLCASSLTGSNSPLHFGNGTRLTVT.

The chain employs TRBV5-1 and TRBJ2-7; the match to TRBD2 covers 10 bases. CDR3 length: 14 residues. Germline CDR1 and CDR2: SGHRS and YFSETQ. V lost 1 base, J lost 4 bases, and 2 bases stayed unmatched. The CDR3 nucleotides read TGCGCCAGCAGCTTGACTAGCGGGGTGTACGAGCAGTACTTC. This translates into CASSLTSGVYEQYF.

In DNA form, the CDR3 reads TGTGCCATCAGAACCGGGACAGGATACACAGATACGCAGTATTTT. Translated, it gives CAIRTGTGYTDTQYF. V is TRBV10-3 and J is TRBJ2-3; 8 nucleotides match TRBD1. Trimming cost V 6 bases and J 2 bases; bases outside gene matches: 7. CDR3 length: 15 amino acids. CDR1 is ENHRY and CDR2 is SYGVKD in the germline V gene.

The V and J genes are TRBV7-9 and TRBJ2-2, with 9 bases matching TRBD1. Germline assignment: CDR1 SEHNR and CDR2 FQNEAQ (reference sequence). V lost 4 bases and J lost 5; bases outside the gene matches: 5. The CDR3 length is 15 residues. The CDR3 loop is CASSSWTGETGELFF. DNA for the CDR3: TGTGCCAGCAGCTCCTGGACAGGGGAGACCGGGGAGCTGTTTTTT.

This clone appeared once. The genes are TRBV9 and TRBJ2-1; 8 bases match TRBD2. CDR1 is SGDLS, CDR2 YYNGEE, per germline. The length of the CDR3 is 14 residues. The V segment lost 4 bases and the J segment 9 bases; nucleotides outside the gene matches: 9. The DNA for the CDR3 is TGTGCCAGCAGCATCACGGGGGGGGACCCTGAGCAGTTCTTC. This sequence encodes CASSITGGDPEQFF.

The rearrangement links TRBV2 to TRBJ2-5; D perhaps matches TRBD1 (5 bases). The CDR3 spans 13 residues. V lost 6 bases and J lost 5, with 13 bases in between. Looked up from germline, CDR1 is SNHLY and CDR2 is FYNNEI. CDR3 in DNA: TGTGCCAGCAGACCCCACGCAGGGGAGACCCAGTACTTC. This sequence encodes CASRPHAGETQYF. Full variable domain (outside the CDR3, taken from reference TRBV2 and TRBJ2-5): EPEVTQTPSHQVTQMGQEVILRCVPISNHLYFYWYRQILGQKVEFLVSFYNNEISEKSEIFDDQFSVERPDGSNFTLKIRSTKLEDSAMYFCASRPHAGETQYFGPGTRLLVL.

This clone showed up just a few times. CDR3 amino acids: CASSLRQGFGYGYTF. The DNA of the CDR3 is TGTGCCAGCAGCTTGAGACAGGGGTTCGGCTATGGCTACACCTTC. The rearrangement uses TRBV11-2 and TRBJ1-2, with 8 positions matching TRBD1. Germline loops: CDR1 SGHAT, CDR2 FQNNGV. This CDR3 has 15 amino acids. V shed 3 bases and J 4 bases; nucleotides not matched to a gene: 7.

This clone has just one count. The chain employs TRBV2 and TRBJ2-7, with 13 bases fitting TRBD2. V shed 7 bases, J shed 0 bases, and the junction held 6 bases outside the gene matches. Germline lookup yields CDR1 SNHLY and CDR2 FYNNEI. The CDR3 covers 16 residues. The CDR3 DNA sequence: TGTGCCAGCACCCCGACTAGCGGGGGGAGCTCCTACGAGCAGTACGTC. Encoded protein: CASTPTSGGSSYEQYV.

CDR3 sequence (DNA): TGTGCCAGCTCCGGGACTAGCGGGGTTAATGAGCAGTTCTTC. Amino acids: CASSGTSGVNEQFF. This chain links TRBV18 with TRBJ2-1; TRBD2 aligns across 13 bases. This CDR3 contains 14 residues. After removal of 6 bases from V and 7 bases from J, the junction contained 3 bases not matched to a gene. Germline V lookup: CDR1 KGHSH, CDR2 LQKENI. The full variable domain, rest sourced from reference TRBV18 and TRBJ2-1, is NAGVMQNPRHLVRRRGQEARLRCSPMKGHSHVYWYRQLPEEGLKFMVYLQKENIIDESGMPKERFSAEFPKEGPSILRIQQVVRGDSAAYFCASSGTSGVNEQFFGPGTRLTVL.

V is TRBV10-3 and J is TRBJ2-6; maybe TRBD2 (6 bases). Trimming removed 3 bases from V and 4 bases from J, with 13 bases in between. Germline values: CDR1 ENHRY, CDR2 SYGVKD. The CDR3 spans 16 residues. The CDR3 loop is CAISDAEGSGANVLTF. The CDR3 region has the DNA TGTGCCATCAGTGACGCGGAGGGATCCGGGGCCAACGTCCTGACTTTC.

V is TRBV5-1 and J is TRBJ2-1; D is undetermined. Germline assignment: CDR1 SGHRS and CDR2 YFSETQ. The CDR3 spans 12 residues. Trimming removed 2 bases at V and 5 bases at J, with 5 bases between. The CDR3 sequence is CASSFTDNEQFF. CDR3 sequence (DNA): TGCGCCAGCAGCTTCACGGACAATGAGCAGTTCTTC. Using reference TRBV5-1 and TRBJ2-1 for the parts outside the CDR3, the full variable domain is KAGVTQTPRYLIKTRGQQVTLSCSPISGHRSVSWYQQTPGQGLQFLFEYFSETQRNKGNFPGRFSGRQFSNSRSEMNVSTLELGDSALYLCASSFTDNEQFFGPGTRLTVL.

This rearrangement joins TRBV7-3 to TRBJ2-7; 12 nucleotides line up with TRBD1. Losses at the gene ends were 5 bases for V and 3 bases for J; bases not matched to a gene: 5. The CDR3 runs 15 residues. CDR1 and CDR2 from the germline V gene are SGHTA and FQGTGA. CDR3 sequence reads: CASSPGTGGHYEQYF. In DNA, the CDR3 is TGTGCCAGCAGCCCCGGGACAGGGGGCCACTACGAGCAGTACTTC.

This rearrangement joins TRBV7-9 to TRBJ1-2; D not certain. Germline loops: CDR1 SEHNR, CDR2 FQNEAQ (reference sequence). V shed 10 bases and J shed 4 bases, with 13 bases lying between them. The CDR3 loop spans 12 amino acids. The CDR3 loop is CATYSVSYGYTF. The CDR3 region has the DNA TGTGCCACCTACAGTGTTAGCTATGGCTACACCTTC.

This clone was counted only a few times. The chain links TRBV18 to TRBJ1-1, with a tentative D call TRBD1 (6 bases). Germline loops: CDR1 KGHSH, CDR2 LQKENI. The CDR3 runs to 13 residues. With 8 bases removed from V and 5 bases from J, the gap between germline ends came to 15 bases. In DNA, the CDR3 is TGTGCCAGCCACAGGGATGTGGGGACTGAAGCTTTCTTT. The encoded protein is CASHRDVGTEAFF.

This clone was detected only a few times. The chain combines TRBV5-6 with TRBJ1-2, with 11 bases identical to TRBD1. Trimming at V came to 4 bases and at J to 8 bases, leaving 7 bases not matched to a gene. Germline V gene lookup returns CDR1 SGHDT and CDR2 YYEEEE. The length of the CDR3 is 14 residues. The DNA for the CDR3 is TGTGCCAGCAGCCCTGGACAGGGGGCGCGGGGCTACACCTTC. Translation: CASSPGQGARGYTF.

The V and J genes are TRBV15 and TRBJ2-7; TRBD1 matches 11 bases. V gave up 5 bases and J gave up 6 bases; unmatched junction bases: 6. Looked up from germline, CDR1 is LNHNV and CDR2 is YYDKDF (reference sequence). The length of the CDR3 is 14 residues. The CDR3 sequence is CATSAGTGGREQYV. In nucleotides, the CDR3 is TGTGCCACCAGCGCCGGGACAGGGGGACGCGAGCAGTACGTC.

The count of this clone is one. The chain recombines TRBV4-1 with TRBJ2-1; D is possibly TRBD2 (6 bases). V was cut by 1 base and J by 4 bases, with 11 bases left in between. The germline V gene encodes CDR1 MGHRA and CDR2 YSYEKL. This CDR3 spans 15 amino acids. CDR3 residues: CASSQAAGNYNEQFF. In nucleotides, the CDR3 is TGCGCCAGCAGCCAAGCGGCGGGGAATTACAATGAGCAGTTCTTC.

The gene calls are TRBV9 and TRBJ1-6; D ambiguous. V was shortened by 0 bases and J by 7 bases, with 8 bases between the two germline ends. Germline-derived CDR1 and CDR2 are SGDLS and YYNGEE. This CDR3 is 14 amino acids long. The CDR3 is CASSVEQRNSPLHF. The CDR3 region has the DNA TGTGCCAGCAGCGTAGAACAGAGAAATTCACCCCTCCACTTT. Full variable domain (rest looked up from reference TRBV9 and TRBJ1-6): DSGVTQTPKHLITATGQRVTLRCSPRSGDLSVYWYQQSLDQGLQFLIQYYNGEERAKGNILERFSAQQFPDLHSELNLSSLELGDSALYFCASSVEQRNSPLHFGNGTRLTVT.